These 24 T cell receptor beta chains originate from one sample sequenced in a study of cytomegalovirus exposure and HLA in healthy donors. Both 60 Vbeta primers and 13 Jbeta primers went into the PCR. Sequencing was performed with immunoSEQ multiplex PCR; in TCRdb, only in-frame clones are kept and a portion is missing. In the table there are 200,000 to 250,000 clones, approximately 80% of which are singletons. Sequencing used PBMCs. These receptors were obtained from a boy aged 2-15 years in good health and CMV-seronegative.

This chain uses TRBV7-6 with TRBJ2-7; 9 positions match TRBD2. Looked up from germline, CDR1 is SGHVS and CDR2 is FNYEAQ. The CDR3 is 16 amino acids. The V and J ends lost 5 bases and 7 bases, in that order; junction bases with no gene match: 15. CDR3 sequence: CASSLKREAHPLEQYF. CDR3 bases: TGTGCCAGCAGCCTCAAGCGGGAGGCCCATCCTTTGGAGCAGTACTTC.

This rearrangement joins TRBV7-9 to TRBJ2-7; weak D call: TRBD2 (6 bases). Trimming removed 5 bases from V and 3 bases from J, with 14 bases in between. Germline CDR1 SEHNR, CDR2 FQNEAQ (reference sequence). This CDR3 has 14 amino acids. For the CDR3, the DNA is TGTGCCAGCAGCGCCACAGCGGAGGGCTACGAGCAGTACTTC. Translated, it gives CASSATAEGYEQYF.

This chain links TRBV25-1 with TRBJ2-2; a weak D match, TRBD2 (7 bases). The CDR3 totals 18 residues. Trimming took off 1 base at V and 2 bases at J, with 17 bases between the two ends. Germline CDR1 reads MGHDK; CDR2 reads SYGVNS. The CDR3 region has the DNA TGTGCCAGCAGTGAATTGGGGGCGGGGGCGAGAAACACCGGGGAGCTGTTTTTT. Translated: CASSELGAGARNTGELFF. The full variable domain, completed using reference TRBV25-1 and TRBJ2-2, is EADIYQTPRYLVIGTGKKITLECSQTMGHDKMYWYQQDPGMELHLIHYSYGVNSTEKGDLSSESTVSRIRTEHFPLTLESARPSHTSQYLCASSELGAGARNTGELFFGEGSRLTVL.

Of note for this clone: Other DNA sequences from this sample encode an identical CDR3 as well. V usage is TRBV9 and J usage is TRBJ1-6; D is unresolved. V lost 6 bases and J 0 bases, leaving 7 bases between the germline ends. The CDR3 contains 14 residues. Germline V gene data show CDR1 as SGDLS and CDR2 as YYNGEE. The CDR3 bases are TGTGCCAGCACTAGTAGCTCCTATAATTCACCCCTCCACTTT. Translation gives CASTSSSYNSPLHF.

This clone was seen a few times. The gene calls are TRBV4-1 and TRBJ1-6; TRBD1 is a possible D gene (6 bases). With 5 bases removed from V and 7 bases from J, the gap between germline ends came to 9 bases. The CDR3 spans 13 residues. The germline V gene has CDR1 MGHRA and CDR2 YSYEKL. The CDR3: CASSVTGNSPLHF. As DNA, the CDR3 is TGCGCCAGCAGCGTGACAGGAAATTCACCCCTCCACTTT.

This clone was seen a handful of times. A junction end diverges from the germline sequence, so it may reflect a read error. This sequence joins TRBV7-7 and TRBJ1-1; D is undetermined. There are 13 residues in the CDR3. CDR1 is SSHAT and CDR2 is FNYEAQ in the germline V gene (reference sequence). The DNA of the CDR3 is TGTGCTAGCAGCTCCCGGGAAGACGGTGAAGCTTTCTTT. Translating gives CASSSREDGEAFF.

J is TRBJ2-7 and V is TRBV10-3; no firm D call. This CDR3 has 14 residues. Germline CDR1 and CDR2: ENHRY and SYGVKD. Trimming removed 3 bases at V and 2 bases at J, with 11 bases between. The CDR3 sequence is CAISDRDLTYEQYF. CDR3 bases: TGTGCCATCAGTGACAGAGACTTAACCTACGAGCAGTACTTC.

The chain recombines TRBV2 with TRBJ1-4, with 8 nucleotides matching TRBD1. J lost 6 bases, V lost 6 bases, and 6 bases had no gene match. The CDR3 length is 14 residues. The germline V gene has CDR1 SNHLY and CDR2 FYNNEI. The CDR3 DNA follows: TGTGCCAGCAGCGAACCGGGACAGGATGAAAAACTGTTTTTT. It encodes CASSEPGQDEKLFF.

V and J are TRBV5-6 and TRBJ1-6; TRBD1 might be the D (6 bases). Germline V lookup: CDR1 SGHDT, CDR2 YYEEEE. The CDR3 covers 15 residues. The ends were cut back, 0 bases at V and 4 bases at J, with 8 bases in the middle. The CDR3 DNA reads as TGTGCCAGCAGCTTGGGGGGGCGTTATAATTCACCCCTCCACTTT. Its translation: CASSLGGRYNSPLHF. Looking up the rest from reference TRBV5-6 and TRBJ1-6 gives the full variable domain: DAGVTQSPTHLIKTRGQQVTLRCSPKSGHDTVSWYQQALGQGPQFIFQYYEEEERQRGNFPDRFSGHQFPNYSSELNVNALLLGDSALYLCASSLGGRYNSPLHFGNGTRLTVT.

This chain uses TRBV7-2 with TRBJ1-2; D is unclear. The CDR3 has 11 residues. V was trimmed by 7 bases and J by 6 bases, leaving 9 bases between them. The V gene's germline CDR1 is SGHTA and CDR2 FQGNSA. CDR3 coding DNA: TGTGCCAGCACGAACGGGAATGGCTACACCTTC. This encodes CASTNGNGYTF.

The V gene is TRBV10-1, the J gene TRBJ1-1; a weak D match, TRBD1 (5 bases). The CDR3 is made up of 13 amino acids. V lost 4 bases and J 4 bases, leaving 10 bases between the germline ends. CDR1 is WNHNN and CDR2 is SYGVQD in the germline V gene (reference sequence). The CDR3 sequence: CASSARGGTEAFF. The CDR3 nucleotides are TGCGCCAGCAGTGCTAGGGGAGGCACTGAAGCTTTCTTT.

The chain carries TRBV25-1 and TRBJ2-2; 8 bases are a match to TRBD2. CDR3 length: 15 amino acids. V was clipped by 5 bases and J by 3 bases; unmatched bases: 5. The germline CDR1 and CDR2 sequences are MGHDK and SYGVNS. The CDR3 loop is CASSLAGRDTGELFF. CDR3 sequence (DNA): TGTGCCAGCAGTTTAGCGGGAAGGGACACCGGGGAGCTGTTTTTT.

This chain links TRBV9 with TRBJ2-7; no clear D gene. The CDR3 is made up of 14 amino acids. The germline CDR1 and CDR2 sequences are SGDLS and YYNGEE. Trimming left V 2 bases short and J 0 bases short, with 9 bases between. CDR3 region: CASSVRLSSYEQYF. CDR3 nucleotide sequence: TGTGCCAGCAGCGTCAGGCTTAGCTCCTACGAGCAGTACTTC.

The chain has TRBV6-5 and TRBJ1-2; D is ambiguous. The CDR3 spans 13 residues. V was clipped by 4 bases and J by 6 bases, with 12 bases between them. Germline V lookup: CDR1 MNHEY, CDR2 SVGAGI. The CDR3 DNA is TGTGCCAGCAGTTCCGCGGGGAGGGATGGCTACACCTTC. The encoded protein is CASSSAGRDGYTF.

This sequence joins TRBV21-1 and TRBJ1-1; no check of the table's D call, TRBD1, against the DNA was made. TRBV21-1 is recorded as a pseudogene. The CDR3 loop spans 17 amino acids. Here the CDR3 reads CASSKALGQVVYTEAFF. CDR3 sequence (DNA): TGTGCCAGCAGCAAAGCTTTGGGACAGGTCGTATACACTGAAGCTTTCTTT.

On this clone itself: The sample holds other DNA sequences that translate to the same CDR3. The chain is built from TRBV6-1 and TRBJ2-3; TRBD2 agrees at 14 bases. CDR3 size: 16 residues. J was trimmed by 1 base and V by 3 bases; bases with no gene match: 0. Germline-derived CDR1 and CDR2 are MNHNS and SASEGT. The CDR3: CASSEGLAGGTDTQYF. CDR3 sequence (DNA): TGTGCCAGCAGTGAGGGACTAGCGGGGGGCACAGATACGCAGTATTTT.

The chain has TRBV11-3 and TRBJ1-1; no firm D call. The CDR3 covers 13 residues. Germline CDR1 is SGHNT and CDR2 is YENEEA. V lost 1 base and J lost 1, with 4 bases in between. For the CDR3, the DNA is TGTGCCAGCAGCTTAGGCGGGAACACTGAAGCTTTCTTT. Amino acids: CASSLGGNTEAFF. Based on the CDR3 plus reference TRBV11-3 and TRBJ1-1, the full variable domain is EAGVVQSPRYKIIEKKQPVAFWCNPISGHNTLYWYLQNLGQGPELLIRYENEEAVDDSQLPKDRFSAERLKGVDSTLKIQPAELGDSAVYLCASSLGGNTEAFFGQGTRLTVV.

This clone was detected only a few times. The rearrangement links TRBV6-5 to TRBJ1-2; D ambiguous. The germline CDR1 and CDR2 sequences are MNHEY and SVGAGI. Trimming stripped 0 bases from V and 13 bases from J, with 12 bases between. The CDR3 has 12 amino acids. The CDR3 reads CASSYSGADPTF. The CDR3 nucleotides are TGTGCCAGCAGTTACTCGGGAGCGGATCCCACCTTC.

The CDR3 DNA reads TGTGCCAGCTCACCACGCACCACTAGACGGTGGGAGACCCAGTACTTC. It specifies CASSPRTTRRWETQYF. V and J are TRBV18 and TRBJ2-5; TRBD2 might be the D (5 bases). This CDR3 comprises 16 residues. Germline-derived CDR1 and CDR2 are KGHSH and LQKENI. V was cut by 1 base and J by 5 bases, with 17 bases left in between.

V is TRBV14 and J is TRBJ1-1; a possible D gene is TRBD1 (5 bases). The V end lost 1 base, the J end lost 1 base, and 7 bases lay between the germline ends. CDR1 is SGHDN, CDR2 FVKESK, per germline. This CDR3 region has 14 residues. CDR3 DNA: TGTGCCAGCAGCCAAGCAGGGTGGAACACTGAAGCTTTCTTT. Its translation is CASSQAGWNTEAFF.

The CDR3 DNA follows: TGTGCCAGCAAGAGCGCCGGAGAGACCCAGTACTTC. Its translation is CASKSAGETQYF. V gene TRBV6-6 combines with J gene TRBJ2-5; D is unresolved. Germline-derived CDR1 and CDR2 are MNHNY and SVGAGI (reference sequence). V was trimmed by 7 bases and J by 4 bases, leaving 10 bases between them. The CDR3 contains 12 residues.

The genes are TRBV5-1 and TRBJ1-1; TRBD1 might be the D (5 bases). The CDR3 is 14 residues long. Trimming stripped 3 bases from V and 4 bases from J, with 13 bases between. Germline CDR1 reads SGHRS; CDR2 reads YFSETQ. The CDR3 coding sequence is TGCGCCAGCAGCTATGGGGGGTCGGCCACTGAAGCTTTCTTT. Protein sequence: CASSYGGSATEAFF.

The rearrangement joins TRBV6-5 to TRBJ2-1; 8 bases are a match to TRBD2. The CDR3 spans 15 residues. Per the germline V gene, CDR1 is MNHEY and CDR2 is SVGAGI. Unmatched junction bases numbered 17, after V lost 7 bases and J lost 12 bases. CDR3 DNA sequence: TGTGCCAGCACGCCAGCGGGAGCAGGAGTTGTAGGGCAGTTCTTC. Its protein is CASTPAGAGVVGQFF.

This clone was picked up a small number of times. This chain connects TRBV13 to TRBJ2-5; 7 nucleotides align to TRBD2. CDR3 length equals 14 residues. With V trimmed by 3 bases and J by 11 bases, 12 bases remained unmatched. Per germline, CDR1 PRHDT and CDR2 FYEKMQ (reference sequence). The CDR3 spells CASSFSAGDGEQYF. CDR3 bases: TGTGCCAGCAGCTTTAGCGCGGGAGACGGTGAGCAGTACTTC.